This TCR beta chain came from a study of T cell repertoires and leukemia-associated antigens (dated by TCRdb to 2018 to 2020). Regarding the complete study: Some 15 million effective reads were obtained overall, with each sample giving about 5.1 to 7 million read pairs and about 3.3 to 5.0 million effective reads. Using in vitro peptide stimulation of healthy T cells, the study sought to determine the antigen recognized by a TCR Vbeta21 clone earlier detected in CML patients.

Total RNA was extracted from the cultured T cells with TRIzol reagent. 5' rapid amplification of cDNA ends (5'RACE) was the method used to amplify TCRbeta libraries from the RNA. Before sequencing, library concentration and integrity were assessed using Qubit, an Agilent instrument, and quantitative PCR. Qualified libraries were sequenced on Illumina HiSeq or MiSeq by a commercial service provider. As for the authors' bioinformatics: TCR sequences in each sample were identified using MiXCR version 1.8.2. For a clone to be considered qualified, a CDR3 longer than four amino acids, an in-frame nucleotide length, and the absence of a stop codon were required. A read containing the complete CDR3 structure was defined as an effective read. Expanded clones were validated by RT-PCR with 24 Vbeta primers, GeneScan spectratyping, and Sanger sequencing. TCRdb reprocessed the public reads (quality trimming at Q25 with fastp, clone calling with MiXCR) and kept in-frame beta chains. CDR3 protein duplicates are merged, each entry listing the most common genes and DNA. These V and J calls rely on TCRdb rather than the paper's analysis. The sample table records about 12,000 distinct CDR3 sequences; roughly two fifths of these occur just once. The ten largest clones take up about 33% of the sample.

Overall study results and their limits: The four groups showed no significant differences in numbers of Vbeta genes (approximately 60), Jbeta genes (roughly 15), VDJ rearrangements, or unique CDR3s. The antigen specificity and function of the expanded clones were not directly tested and needed further investigation.

As a first step, the CD3+ T cells were left to rest overnight in RPMI 1640 lacking fetal bovine serum, at approximately 2.5 million cells/mL. Following the manufacturer's instructions, MACS immunomagnetic beads were used to pull CD3+ T cells out of the PBMCs. From the germline V gene, CDR1 is SGHRS and CDR2 is YFSETQ. V and J are trimmed by 3 bases and 8 bases, and the gene matches miss 12 bases of the junction. From its cysteine to its phenylalanine, the CDR3 spans 17 amino acids. Just CDR3 DNA is preserved here, 51 bases in frame from base 1. This clonotype was observed many times. Its antigen is still unknown. No base-level quality is on record; no much larger clone is a single base apart.

The sequenced sample consisted of CD3+ T cells sorted from blood and cultured. Recombination linked TRBV5-1 to TRBJ2-1, and 12 junctional nucleotides match TRBD2. This sequence originates from a female donor in good health. The sequenced DNA is TGCGCCAGCAGCTCGCTAGCGGGAGGGCCGGGGAGGTATGAGCAGTTCTTC. Translated, this gives CASSSLAGGPGRYEQFF.